Reported below is one T cell receptor (beta chain). Its antigen is not known. This entry comes from a study of spatial heterogeneity in lung cancer. Turning to the study itself: The count of detected beta-chain sequences consistently exceeded that of alpha-chain sequences. In the raw reads, each unique TCR and UMI combination was present more than ten times on average.

TCRdb independently ran MiXCR on the 5' RACE reads; one entry per CDR3 protein. The top ten hold roughly 40% of the sample, which has 25,000 to 30,000 distinct CDR3 sequences, roughly 8.4% seen once. Time point defined: sample taken at primary tumor resection. Whole RNA came from tumor, nontumor lung or frozen PBMC and was sequenced without being sorted. The donor population consisted of approximately 70 patients with untreated, early-stage non-small cell lung cancer. The study's findings and limits: The appearance of ubiquitous expanded tumor TCRs in blood was greater at resection than follow-up.

Trimming took off 2 bases at V and 5 bases at J, with 9 bases between the two ends. The CDR3 has 14 amino acids. The germline gives CDR1 WNHNN, CDR2 SYGVQD (reference sequence). The V call is TRBV10-1, the J call TRBJ2-2; no definite D call. This receptor was taken from a female donor with early-stage non-small cell lung cancer. The starting material was PBMCs, obtained at surgery. CDR3 sequence reads: CASSEVRLTGELFF. The CDR3 DNA sequence: TGCGCCAGCAGTGAGGTCAGGTTAACCGGGGAGCTGTTTTTT.